Following are 27 T cell receptor beta chains from one sample sequenced in a study of blood T cells in healthy people across ages. Next came a second PCR, run for 7 to 11 cycles, which used a sample-barcoded 5' primer along with a J-beta primer mix. TCRdb redid the calling of the 5' RACE reads with MiXCR, one entry per CDR3 protein. The table has over 700,000 distinct CDR3 sequences, about 53% seen once. Sequencing was carried out using blood. The receptors shown here come from an older man in good health.

The V gene is TRBV20-1, the J gene TRBJ2-4, with 8 nucleotides matching TRBD1. The end of the DNA is better explained by TRBJ2-7, so the J call may be wrong. In germline, CDR1 is DFQATT, CDR2 SNEGSKA (reference sequence). This CDR3 region has 15 residues. The CDR3, as DNA: TGCAGTGCTAGAGTTAAGGGACAGGCTGCCTACGAGCAGTACTTC. Encoded protein: CSARVKGQAAYEQYF.

This clonotype has at least ten counts. V gene TRBV3-1 combines with J gene TRBJ2-1, with 9 bases lining up with TRBD2. This CDR3 region has 16 residues. Trimming took 1 base from V and 6 from J; bases not matched to a gene: 7. From germline, CDR1 is LGHDT and CDR2 YNNKEL (reference sequence). As DNA, the CDR3 is TGTGCCAGCAGCCAAGCCCGCGCGGGAGGGCCCAATGAGCAGTTCTTC. It encodes CASSQARAGGPNEQFF.

This chain uses TRBV7-6 with TRBJ1-5, with D unclear. Germline V gene sequence: CDR1 SGHVS, CDR2 FNYEAQ. V gave up 2 bases and J gave up 1 base, with 15 bases separating them. CDR3 size: 17 residues. CDR3 bases: TGTGCCAGCAGCTTATCCGCCAACCAGCGAAGCAATCAGCCCCAGCATTTT. As protein: CASSLSANQRSNQPQHF.

The chain is built from TRBV7-2 and TRBJ2-5; the D call may be TRBD1 or TRBD2 (5 bases each). The CDR3 is made up of 15 amino acids. Germline loops: CDR1 SGHTA, CDR2 FQGNSA. The V end was cut by 5 bases, the J end by 2 bases, with 15 bases between. For the CDR3, the DNA is TGTGCCAGCAGCAAAGAGGGGTTAGCTCAAGAGACCCAGTACTTC. As protein: CASSKEGLAQETQYF.

This clonotype came up a few times. This chain connects TRBV7-2 to TRBJ2-5; TRBD1 aligns across 8 bases. The CDR3 totals 15 residues. J lost 4 bases, V lost 1 base, and 5 bases had no gene match. Germline lookup yields CDR1 SGHTA and CDR2 FQGNSA. The CDR3, as DNA: TGTGCCAGCAGCTTAGGGACAGGGTATGGAGAGACCCAGTACTTC. This encodes CASSLGTGYGETQYF. Using reference TRBV7-2 and TRBJ2-5 for the parts outside the CDR3, the full variable domain is GAGVSQSPSNKVTEKGKDVELRCDPISGHTALYWYRQSLGQGLEFLIYFQGNSAPDKSGLPSDRFSAERTGGSVSTLTIQRTQQEDSAVYLCASSLGTGYGETQYFGPGTRLLVL.

V is TRBV6-4 and J is TRBJ2-1; 11 nucleotides line up with TRBD2. The CDR3 runs 16 residues. Germline CDR1 and CDR2: MRHNA and SNTAGT. V lost 0 bases, J lost 10 bases, and 8 bases stayed unmatched. The CDR3 sequence: CASSDSYGLAGGEQFF. The CDR3 region has the DNA TGTGCCAGCAGTGACTCCTATGGACTAGCGGGCGGCGAGCAGTTCTTC.

The J gene is TRBJ1-5, the V gene TRBV12-3 or TRBV12-4, with 7 positions matching TRBD1. The J segment lost 4 bases and the V segment lost 6 bases, leaving 6 bases of the junction unmatched. The CDR3 runs 14 residues. CDR3 sequence (DNA): TGTGCCAGCAGACGACAGGGTCCGAATCAGCCCCAGCATTTT. Translated: CASRRQGPNQPQHF.

The chain has TRBV28 and TRBJ1-1; TRBD1 is a possible D gene (6 bases). Germline V gives CDR1 MDHEN, CDR2 SYDVKM. The CDR3 has 14 amino acids. V was clipped by 6 bases and J by 6 bases, with 17 bases between them. As DNA, the CDR3 is TGTGCCAGCAGACAGCTACAGGGAAGCGCTGAAGCTTTCTTT. Translation gives CASRQLQGSAEAFF.

This clonotype has only a few counts. The chain recombines TRBV7-6 with TRBJ2-7; the match to TRBD1 covers 7 bases. V shed 3 bases, J shed 2 bases, and the junction held 7 bases outside the gene matches. CDR3 length: 15 amino acids. Germline assignment: CDR1 SGHVS and CDR2 FNYEAQ. DNA for the CDR3: TGTGCCAGCAGCTTTCGACAGGGCCGAACCTACGAGCAGTACTTC. Protein sequence: CASSFRQGRTYEQYF.

The chain recombines TRBV3-1 with TRBJ2-7; D may be TRBD1 (5 bases). CDR3 size: 17 residues. The V end was cut by 2 bases, the J end by 4 bases, with 21 bases between. The germline CDR1 and CDR2 sequences are LGHDT and YNNKEL (reference sequence). CDR3 nucleotide sequence: TGTGCCAGCAGCCAAAACCCGCCGGGCCCCAGGGCGTACGAGCAGTACTTC. This encodes CASSQNPPGPRAYEQYF.

V gene TRBV6-5 combines with J gene TRBJ2-2; 7 bases line up with TRBD2. CDR3 length: 13 amino acids. Germline CDR1 MNHEY, CDR2 SVGAGI. The J segment lost 7 bases and the V segment lost 8 bases, leaving 7 bases of the junction unmatched. The CDR3 nucleotides are TGTGCCAGCGGGAGGGCCCTCGGCGGGGAGCTGTTTTTT. This gives the protein CASGRALGGELFF.

Turning to this clonotype: Compared with germline, one end of the junction differs, possibly owing to a read error. The chain uses TRBV5-1 and TRBJ2-7, with 14 bases fitting TRBD2. The CDR3 length is 16 residues. Germline values: CDR1 SGHRS, CDR2 YFSETQ. The DNA of the CDR3 is TGCGCCAGCAGCTTGGCGGGACTAGCGGGAGTCTACGAGCAGTATTTC. Translating it yields CASSLAGLAGVYEQYF.

The rearrangement links TRBV24-1 to TRBJ1-2, with 9 bases matching TRBD1. V shed 4 bases, J shed 6 bases, and the junction held 8 bases outside the gene matches. The CDR3 extends over 15 amino acids. Per the germline V gene, CDR1 is KGHDR and CDR2 is SFDVKD. For the CDR3, the DNA is TGTGCCACCAGTGAATCCGGGACAGGGAATAATGGCTACACCTTC. It specifies CATSESGTGNNGYTF.

This sequence joins TRBV20-1 and TRBJ2-2; 10 bases line up with TRBD2. Germline V gene lookup returns CDR1 DFQATT and CDR2 SNEGSKA (reference sequence). The CDR3 covers 15 residues. The V gene end was trimmed by 0 bases and the J gene end by 6 bases; junction bases not matched to a gene: 4. Written as DNA, the CDR3 is TGCAGTGCTAGAGACAGCGGGAGGGGCCCCGGGGAGCTGTTTTTT. Its translation is CSARDSGRGPGELFF.

This sequence joins TRBV20-1 and TRBJ2-4; a weak D match, TRBD2 (6 bases). Trimming removed 3 bases from V and 13 bases from J, with 19 bases in between. CDR1 is DFQATT, CDR2 SNEGSKA, per germline (reference sequence). The CDR3 has 13 residues. For the CDR3, the DNA is TGCAGTGCTAGGGAGGGGCTAGTCAAGGAGCAGTACTTC. Amino acids: CSAREGLVKEQYF.

The V call is TRBV7-2, the J call TRBJ2-5, with D possibly being TRBD1 or TRBD2 (6 bases each). CDR3 length equals 14 residues. V dropped 5 bases and J dropped 6 bases, with 16 bases sitting between them. Germline V gene sequence: CDR1 SGHTA, CDR2 FQGNSA. CDR3 DNA sequence: TGTGCCAGCAGCCCCCAAGGGGGGCCGCAGACCCAGTACTTC. This codes for CASSPQGGPQTQYF.

This clonotype was detected a few times. This chain connects TRBV25-1 to TRBJ2-7; D is possibly TRBD1 (6 bases). CDR1 and CDR2 (germline): MGHDK, SYGVNS. V lost 2 bases, J lost 2 bases, and 10 bases lay in between. The CDR3 length is 14 residues. For the CDR3, the DNA is TGTGCCAGCAGTGAAGGGGCAGGGGCCTACGAGCAGTACTTC. Protein: CASSEGAGAYEQYF.

The V call is TRBV6-2 or TRBV6-3, the J call TRBJ2-5; 8 positions match TRBD1. CDR3 length: 12 residues. Looked up from germline, CDR1 is MNHEY and CDR2 is SVGEGT. V was clipped by 6 bases and J by 13 bases; unmatched bases: 10. CDR3 nucleotide sequence: TGTGCCAGCAGCCCACCCGGACAGGGCCCGTACTTC. This gives the protein CASSPPGQGPYF.

The chain couples TRBV7-2 to TRBJ2-5; D may be TRBD2 (6 bases). This CDR3 spans 15 amino acids. The germline V gene has CDR1 SGHTA and CDR2 FQGNSA. V was clipped by 3 bases and J by 1 base, with 12 bases between them. The DNA for the CDR3 is TGTGCCAGCAGCTTCGGTCTAGCGATCCAAGAGACCCAGTACTTC. It encodes CASSFGLAIQETQYF.

The CDR3 nucleotides are TGCGCCAGCAGCCCTCGGGTAGCGGGGGACTACGAGCAGTACTTC. Residues: CASSPRVAGDYEQYF. The chain couples TRBV4-1 to TRBJ2-7; 9 bases agree with TRBD2. V was pared by 4 bases and J by 3 bases, with 7 bases of the junction left unmatched. CDR1 and CDR2 (germline): MGHRA, YSYEKL. The CDR3 consists of 15 residues.

In nucleotides, the CDR3 is TGTGCCAGCAGAGCAGGGGACGTCTACAATGAGCAGTTCTTC. Amino acid sequence: CASRAGDVYNEQFF. This chain joins TRBV12-3 or TRBV12-4 and TRBJ2-1; D possibly corresponds to TRBD1 (6 bases). The CDR3 covers 14 residues. V lost 6 bases to trimming and J lost 3 bases, with 12 bases between them.

This clonotype occurred a few times. The chain couples TRBV29-1 to TRBJ2-5; D tentatively fits TRBD1 or TRBD2 (5 bases each). This CDR3 has 13 residues. The V and J ends lost 6 bases and 6 bases respectively, with 17 bases between them. The germline CDR1 and CDR2 sequences are SQVTM and ANQGSEA. In DNA, the CDR3 is TGCAGCGTGAGAGGGTCAGGGATGAAGACCCAGTACTTC. Translated, it gives CSVRGSGMKTQYF. Full variable domain (remainder filled in from reference TRBV29-1 and TRBJ2-5): SAVISQKPSRDICQRGTSLTIQCQVDSQVTMMFWYRQQPGQSLTLIATANQGSEATYESGFVIDKFPISRPNLTFSTLTVSNMSPEDSSIYLCSVRGSGMKTQYFGPGTRLLVL.

This clonotype was counted only a few times. The CDR3 nucleotides are TGCAGCGTTTCAGGGGGCAAATGGGAGACCCAGTACTTC. This gives the protein CSVSGGKWETQYF. This chain joins TRBV29-1 and TRBJ2-5; 8 nucleotides agree with TRBD1. J lost 5 bases, V lost 5 bases, and 7 bases had no gene match. There are 13 residues in the CDR3. Germline CDR1 and CDR2: SQVTM and ANQGSEA.

The chain carries TRBV4-1 and TRBJ2-7; 13 bases are shared with TRBD2. This CDR3 is built from 17 residues. From germline, CDR1 is MGHRA and CDR2 YSYEKL. V dropped 0 bases and J dropped 3; count of bases not matched to a gene: 5. The CDR3 sequence is CASSQELAGGPIYEQYF. CDR3 nucleotide sequence: TGCGCCAGCAGCCAAGAACTAGCGGGAGGGCCGATCTACGAGCAGTACTTC.

This clonotype was observed a handful of times. In nucleotides, the CDR3 is TGTGCCAGCAGCTCCCCTACAGGGTTAAGCTACAATGAGCAGTTCTTC. As protein: CASSSPTGLSYNEQFF. The genes are TRBV5-6 and TRBJ2-1, with D possibly TRBD1 on 6 matching bases. The germline V gene has CDR1 SGHDT and CDR2 YYEEEE. Between the trimmed V and J ends, which lost 3 bases and 3 bases, there was a span of 16 bases. CDR3 length: 16 amino acids.

In this sample, this clonotype turned up once. The chain combines TRBV4-3 with TRBJ1-2; the D is unclear. Between the trimmed V and J ends, which lost 0 bases and 8 bases, there was a span of 16 bases. This CDR3 spans 15 amino acids. Germline V lookup: CDR1 LGHNA, CDR2 YSLEER. The CDR3 DNA follows: TGCGCCAGCAGCCAAGATGGGAGCCTAGGTCGCGGCTACACCTTC. Protein product: CASSQDGSLGRGYTF.

The V and J genes are TRBV18 and TRBJ1-5; the D is unclear. V gave up 3 bases and J gave up 4 bases, with 13 bases separating them. Germline V gene lookup returns CDR1 KGHSH and CDR2 LQKENI. This CDR3 spans 15 amino acids. For the CDR3, the DNA is TGTGCCAGCTCACCCGACGGGTTTGGGAATCAGCCCCAGCATTTT. This translates into CASSPDGFGNQPQHF.